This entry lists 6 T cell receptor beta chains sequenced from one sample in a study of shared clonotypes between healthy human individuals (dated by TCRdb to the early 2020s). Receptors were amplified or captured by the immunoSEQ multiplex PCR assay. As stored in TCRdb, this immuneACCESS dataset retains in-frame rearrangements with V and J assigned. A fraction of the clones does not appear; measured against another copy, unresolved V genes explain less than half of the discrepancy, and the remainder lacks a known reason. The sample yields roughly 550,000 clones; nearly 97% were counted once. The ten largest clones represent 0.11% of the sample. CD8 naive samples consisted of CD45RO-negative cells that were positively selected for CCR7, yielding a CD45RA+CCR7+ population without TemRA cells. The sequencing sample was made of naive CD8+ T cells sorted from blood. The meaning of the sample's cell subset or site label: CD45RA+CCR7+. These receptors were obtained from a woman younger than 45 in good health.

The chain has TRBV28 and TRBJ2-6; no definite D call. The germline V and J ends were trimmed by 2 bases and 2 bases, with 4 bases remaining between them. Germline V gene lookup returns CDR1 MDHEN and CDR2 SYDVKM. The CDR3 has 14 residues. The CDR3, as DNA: TGTGCCAGCAGTTTAACAGCTGGGGCCAACGTCCTGACTTTC. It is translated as CASSLTAGANVLTF.

CDR3 in amino acids: CSVEALDSANTGELFF. The CDR3 DNA follows: TGCAGCGTTGAAGCGCTGGACTCCGCGAACACCGGGGAGCTGTTTTTT. The rearrangement uses TRBV29-1 and TRBJ2-2; a weak D match, TRBD2 (5 bases). Germline-derived CDR1 and CDR2 are SQVTM and ANQGSEA. This CDR3 has 16 residues. V lost 1 base and J 0 bases, leaving 12 bases between the germline ends.

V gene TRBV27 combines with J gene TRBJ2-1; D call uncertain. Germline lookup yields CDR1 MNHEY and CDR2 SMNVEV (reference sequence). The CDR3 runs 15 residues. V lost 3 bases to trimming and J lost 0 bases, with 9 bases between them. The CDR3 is CASSFEKNSYNEQFF. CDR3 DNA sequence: TGTGCCAGCAGTTTTGAGAAAAACTCCTACAATGAGCAGTTCTTC.

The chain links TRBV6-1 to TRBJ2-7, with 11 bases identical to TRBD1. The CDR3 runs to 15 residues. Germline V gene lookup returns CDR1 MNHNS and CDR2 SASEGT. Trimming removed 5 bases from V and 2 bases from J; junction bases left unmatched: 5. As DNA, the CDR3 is TGTGCCAGCAGTTCACCGGGACAGGGGGCCTACGAGCAGTACTTC. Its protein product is CASSSPGQGAYEQYF.

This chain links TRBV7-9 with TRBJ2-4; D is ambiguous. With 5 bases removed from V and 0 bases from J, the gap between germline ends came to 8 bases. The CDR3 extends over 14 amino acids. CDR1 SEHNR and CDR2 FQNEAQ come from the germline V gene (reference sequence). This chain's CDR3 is CASSPELAKNIQYF. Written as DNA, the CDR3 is TGTGCCAGCAGCCCAGAGTTAGCCAAAAACATTCAGTACTTC.

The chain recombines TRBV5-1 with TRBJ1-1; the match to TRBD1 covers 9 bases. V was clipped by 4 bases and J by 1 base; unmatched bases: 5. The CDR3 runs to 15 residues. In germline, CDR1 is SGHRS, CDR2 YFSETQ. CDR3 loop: CASSTHRGRNTEAFF. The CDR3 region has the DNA TGCGCCAGCAGCACCCACAGGGGGCGGAACACTGAAGCTTTCTTT.